These 24 T cell receptor beta chains were all obtained from the same sample, sequenced in a study of shared clonotypes between healthy human individuals. Clones were sequenced by immunoSEQ multiplex PCR, and TCRdb holds only the in-frame ones, with some missing. The repertoire holds 550,000 to 850,000 clones, roughly two thirds seen once, with under 2% in the top ten. Sequencing was carried out using memory CD4+ T cells sorted from blood. As to subset: CD45RA-negative fraction. The receptors stem from a woman younger than 45 in good health.

V usage is TRBV28 and J usage is TRBJ2-7; unclear D gene. The V end was cut by 6 bases, the J end by 3 bases, with 9 bases between. This CDR3 region has 12 residues. The germline V gene encodes CDR1 MDHEN and CDR2 SYDVKM. In DNA form, the CDR3 reads TGTGCCAGCAGCCAACAAGACTACGAGCAGTACTTC. This translates into CASSQQDYEQYF.

This clone was seen only a few times. At one of its ends the junction is not consistent with the germline gene, which may arise from a read error. The chain combines TRBV19 with TRBJ2-2; D may be TRBD2 (6 bases). The CDR3 contains 15 residues. The V gene's germline CDR1 is LNHDA and CDR2 SQIVND (reference sequence). The CDR3 nucleotides read TGTGCCAGTAGTATGTCCCTAGCGAACTCCGGGGAGCTGTTTTTT. Translated: CASSMSLANSGELFF.

The rearrangement links TRBV2 to TRBJ1-2; 12 bases map to TRBD1. Germline trimming cut 7 bases from V and 7 bases from J; bases unmatched to any gene: 10. Germline loops: CDR1 SNHLY, CDR2 FYNNEI. The CDR3 contains 15 residues. DNA of the CDR3: TGTGCCAGCAATACCCGGGACAGGGGGCTGGTTGGCTACACCTTC. Amino acid sequence: CASNTRDRGLVGYTF.

Concerning this clone: Other DNA sequences within the sample encode an identical CDR3. V and J are TRBV28 and TRBJ2-6, with TRBD2 identical over 7 bases. J was trimmed by 2 bases and V by 3 bases; bases with no gene match: 1. This CDR3 region has 15 residues. Germline CDR1 MDHEN, CDR2 SYDVKM. The CDR3 sequence is CASSLGGTGANVLTF. DNA for the CDR3: TGTGCCAGCAGTTTGGGAGGGACTGGGGCCAACGTCCTGACTTTC. Looking up the rest from reference TRBV28 and TRBJ2-6 gives the full variable domain: DVKVTQSSRYLVKRTGEKVFLECVQDMDHENMFWYRQDPGLGLRLIYFSYDVKMKEKGDIPEGYSVSREKKERFSLILESASTNQTSMYLCASSLGGTGANVLTFGAGSRLTVL.

V and J are TRBV15 and TRBJ2-7, with 9 nucleotides matching TRBD2. J lost 0 bases, V lost 0 bases, and 9 bases had no gene match. From germline, CDR1 is LNHNV and CDR2 YYDKDF (reference sequence). The CDR3 totals 18 residues. CDR3 loop: CATSRDFSGSVSSYEQYF. CDR3 nucleotides: TGTGCCACCAGCAGAGATTTTAGCGGGAGTGTTAGCTCCTACGAGCAGTACTTC.

The chain uses TRBV29-1 and TRBJ2-3, with 13 bases aligning to TRBD2. Losses at the gene ends were 5 bases for V and 3 bases for J; bases not matched to a gene: 8. Germline loops: CDR1 SQVTM, CDR2 ANQGSEA. This CDR3 comprises 16 residues. For the CDR3, the DNA is TGCAGCGTTCTCCTCGCGGGACTAGCGGGAACAGATACGCAGTATTTT. Its translation is CSVLLAGLAGTDTQYF.

CDR3 nucleotide sequence: TGTGCCAGCAGCTTGGGGACAGCTAACTATGGCTACACCTTC. Amino acids: CASSLGTANYGYTF. V usage is TRBV5-8 and J usage is TRBJ1-2, with D possibly being TRBD1 (6 bases). Trimming cost V 0 bases and J 0 bases, with 6 bases left between them. CDR3 size: 14 residues. The V gene's germline CDR1 is SGHTS and CDR2 YDEGEE. Combining the CDR3 with reference TRBV5-8 and TRBJ1-2 gives the whole variable domain EAGVTQSPTHLIKTRGQQATLRCSPISGHTSVYWYQQALGLGLQFLLWYDEGEERNRGNFPPRFSGRQFPNYSSELNVNALELEDSALYLCASSLGTANYGYTFGSGTRLTVV.

The chain has TRBV5-1 and TRBJ2-4; possibly TRBD1 for D (5 bases). The CDR3 has 13 amino acids. Germline V gene data show CDR1 as SGHRS and CDR2 as YFSETQ. V lost 4 bases, J lost 7 bases, and 12 bases lay in between. CDR3 region: CASSPSKGNIQYF. CDR3 sequence (DNA): TGCGCCAGCAGCCCCTCGAAGGGGAACATTCAGTACTTC.

V gene TRBV28 combines with J gene TRBJ1-1, with D maybe TRBD1 (6 bases). Germline CDR1 and CDR2: MDHEN and SYDVKM. This CDR3 spans 15 amino acids. V dropped 7 bases and J dropped 1 base, with 16 bases sitting between them. CDR3 nucleotides: TGTGCCAGCATCGCGGGGGGGGCTGGGAACACTGAAGCTTTCTTT. Amino acids: CASIAGGAGNTEAFF.

The CDR3 reads CASSRVWETYEQYF. For the CDR3, the DNA is TGTGCCAGCAGCAGGGTCTGGGAAACCTACGAGCAGTACTTC. The V gene is TRBV21-1, the J gene TRBJ2-7. TRBV21-1 is annotated as a pseudogene. The CDR3 totals 14 residues.

The genes are TRBV15 and TRBJ2-5; 9 bases are shared with TRBD1. Trimming at V came to 0 bases and at J to 5 bases, leaving 7 bases not matched to a gene. The CDR3 runs 16 residues. Germline V lookup: CDR1 LNHNV, CDR2 YYDKDF (reference sequence). DNA for the CDR3: TGTGCCACCAGCAGAGATGGGACAGGGTTTTTGGAGACCCAGTACTTC. Amino acid sequence: CATSRDGTGFLETQYF.

The J gene is TRBJ2-3, the V gene TRBV7-2; D is unclear. The ends were cut back, 1 base at V and 4 bases at J, with 6 bases in the middle. The CDR3 sequence is 13 residues long. Per germline, CDR1 SGHTA and CDR2 FQGNSA. The CDR3 loop is CASSLGVSDTQYF. For the CDR3, the DNA is TGTGCCAGCAGCTTAGGGGTGTCAGATACGCAGTATTTT.

The V and J genes are TRBV5-4 and TRBJ2-5, with TRBD1 identical over 9 bases. V gave up 0 bases and J gave up 4 bases; unmatched junction bases: 4. The CDR3 consists of 15 residues. Per the germline V gene, CDR1 is SGHNT and CDR2 is YYREEE (reference sequence). CDR3 protein: CASSLGLGQGETQYF. The CDR3 region has the DNA TGTGCCAGCAGCTTGGGTTTGGGACAGGGAGAGACCCAGTACTTC.

This clone has just a few counts. This chain uses TRBV30 with TRBJ2-5; 7 positions agree with TRBD1. The CDR3 spans 13 residues. The germline gives CDR1 GTSNPN, CDR2 SVGIG (reference sequence). The junction had 1 base not matched to a gene; V was cut back by 3 bases and J by 0 bases. Here the CDR3 DNA reads TGTGCCTGGAGGACAGGGAACCAAGAGACCCAGTACTTC. This gives the protein CAWRTGNQETQYF.

The J gene is TRBJ1-2, the V gene TRBV4-1; D is unresolved. This CDR3 comprises 15 residues. Trimming removed 1 base at V and 4 bases at J, with 13 bases between. Per germline, CDR1 MGHRA and CDR2 YSYEKL. In DNA, the CDR3 is TGCGCCAGCAGCCAAGCGGATGGGGTTGGCTATGGCTACACCTTC. Its protein product is CASSQADGVGYGYTF.

V is TRBV19 and J is TRBJ2-3, with 9 bases aligning to TRBD2. With 3 bases clipped from V and 8 bases from J, the junction kept 9 bases outside the gene matches. The germline V gene encodes CDR1 LNHDA and CDR2 SQIVND (reference sequence). The CDR3 loop spans 15 amino acids. CDR3 protein: CASSMWREGRGTQYF. CDR3 DNA: TGTGCCAGTAGTATGTGGCGGGAGGGCCGGGGTACGCAGTATTTT.

The chain couples TRBV4-1 to TRBJ1-6; 9 bases map to TRBD1. The CDR3 is 17 residues long. CDR1 and CDR2 (germline): MGHRA, YSYEKL. V dropped 1 base and J dropped 8; count of bases not matched to a gene: 9. CDR3 bases: TGCGCCAGCAGCCAAGGGACAGGGGCCCCGGGGGATTCACCCCTCCACTTT. It yields the protein CASSQGTGAPGDSPLHF.

This clone was seen once. The CDR3 coding sequence is TGTGCCAGCTCACTTTCTCGGGACGGTCAGCCCCAGCATTTT. This encodes CASSLSRDGQPQHF. The rearrangement uses TRBV18 and TRBJ1-5; D possibly corresponds to TRBD1 (5 bases). This CDR3 is built from 14 residues. CDR1 and CDR2 from the germline V gene are KGHSH and LQKENI. Between the trimmed V and J ends, which lost 4 bases and 6 bases, there was a span of 13 bases.

The chain carries TRBV27 and TRBJ2-3; 9 nucleotides align to TRBD2. This CDR3 is built from 16 residues. V lost 6 bases to trimming and J lost 3 bases; unmatched junction nucleotides: 10. Per germline, CDR1 MNHEY and CDR2 SMNVEV (reference sequence). The CDR3 region has the DNA TGTGCCAGCAGGGGCGACCCGGGACTAGCAACAGATACGCAGTATTTT. Translating it yields CASRGDPGLATDTQYF.

This clone was detected only a few times. The CDR3 sequence is CAISDSGLVEQFF. In DNA, the CDR3 is TGTGCCATCAGTGATTCAGGTCTCGTCGAGCAGTTCTTC. This chain joins TRBV10-3 and TRBJ2-1; D not certain. The germline gives CDR1 ENHRY, CDR2 SYGVKD. The CDR3 sequence is 13 residues long. V was shortened by 3 bases and J by 10 bases, with 13 bases between the two germline ends.

The gene calls are TRBV7-2 and TRBJ1-2; D perhaps matches TRBD1 (6 bases). Germline CDR1 and CDR2: SGHTA and FQGNSA. V was shortened by 5 bases and J by 7 bases, with 20 bases between the two germline ends. This CDR3 has 15 amino acids. The CDR3: CASSLSPDRGGGYTF. In DNA, the CDR3 is TGTGCCAGCAGCCTTTCCCCGGACAGAGGGGGTGGCTACACCTTC.

This clone has a count of ten or more. The CDR3 nucleotides are TGTGCCAGCAGTTACGGGTTCGGGACAGGGGGATTTTACGAGCAGTACTTC. It yields the protein CASSYGFGTGGFYEQYF. The J gene is TRBJ2-7, the V gene TRBV28, with 11 bases fitting TRBD1. Germline trimming cut 4 bases from V and 4 bases from J; bases unmatched to any gene: 12. CDR1 MDHEN and CDR2 SYDVKM come from the germline V gene. The CDR3 consists of 17 residues.

The V and J genes are TRBV11-2 and TRBJ1-1; tentative D call: TRBD1 (5 bases). The CDR3 spans 13 residues. Germline CDR1 SGHAT, CDR2 FQNNGV. V was cut by 1 base and J by 3 bases, with 6 bases left in between. CDR3 DNA sequence: TGTGCCAGCAGCTTAGGGGGCCACACTGAAGCTTTCTTT. Translating gives CASSLGGHTEAFF.

The rearrangement joins TRBV30 to TRBJ1-5, with D perhaps matching TRBD1 (6 bases). Germline CDR1 and CDR2: GTSNPN and SVGIG (reference sequence). This CDR3 has 15 amino acids. V lost 3 bases and J lost 1, with 13 bases in between. CDR3 loop: CAWSFGGASNQPQHF. CDR3 nucleotide sequence: TGTGCCTGGAGCTTCGGGGGCGCCAGCAATCAGCCCCAGCATTTT.